This passage covers 13 T cell receptor beta chains from one sample sequenced in a study of OX40 agonist ivuxolimab in advanced cancers. Library preparation was by the immunoSEQ multiplex PCR assay. Imported from immuneACCESS, the table was reduced by TCRdb to in-frame sequences with V and J called. These copies leave out some clones; in studies compared against another copy, an unresolved V gene accounts for under half, and the cause of the remainder is not known. The sample data list roughly 40,000 clones, and about 88% of these were observed just once. Of the sample, around an eighth falls within the top ten clones. The sequences come from CD4+ or CD8+ T cells sorted from blood, collected in a trial of the OX40 agonist ivuxolimab. The source is an adult with an advanced solid tumor such as melanoma, head and neck, liver or kidney cancer.

The V gene is TRBV6-6, the J gene TRBJ2-7; D is perhaps TRBD1 (6 bases). The CDR3 loop spans 13 amino acids. V lost 10 bases and J 2 bases, leaving 15 bases between the germline ends. Germline loops: CDR1 MNHNY, CDR2 SVGAGI (reference sequence). The CDR3 loop reads CATRDTDAYEQYF. CDR3 in DNA: TGTGCCACTAGGGACACCGACGCCTACGAGCAGTACTTC.

The gene calls are TRBV25-1 and TRBJ2-7; TRBD1 aligns across 9 bases. Germline V gives CDR1 MGHDK, CDR2 SYGVNS. The CDR3 covers 16 residues. V lost 5 bases and J lost 7; bases outside the gene matches: 15. In DNA form, the CDR3 reads TGTGCCAGCAGTTCCCAGGGGCCGGGACAGGGACGAGAGCAGTACTTC. Translating it yields CASSSQGPGQGREQYF.

The chain carries TRBV5-1 and TRBJ1-4; D is perhaps TRBD1 (5 bases). The CDR3 covers 15 residues. Looked up from germline, CDR1 is SGHRS and CDR2 is YFSETQ. V dropped 4 bases and J dropped 2 bases, with 12 bases sitting between them. The CDR3 nucleotides read TGCGCCAGCAGCCCGGGACGGCCCACTAATGAAAAACTGTTTTTT. It codes for CASSPGRPTNEKLFF.

The chain recombines TRBV10-2 with TRBJ2-7; 11 positions agree with TRBD2. The CDR3 loop spans 14 amino acids. J was trimmed by 4 bases and V by 6 bases; bases with no gene match: 5. The germline V gene encodes CDR1 WSHSY and CDR2 SAAADI. The CDR3 DNA reads as TGCGCCAGCAGACCCGGGACTAGCGGTTACGAGCAGTACTTC. It encodes CASRPGTSGYEQYF.

This rearrangement joins TRBV7-8 to TRBJ2-1; 11 nucleotides line up with TRBD1. Germline CDR1 SGHVS, CDR2 FQNEAQ. The CDR3 loop spans 15 amino acids. V was clipped by 5 bases and J by 3 bases; unmatched bases: 3. The CDR3 is CASSAGTGGYNEQFF. As DNA, the CDR3 is TGTGCCAGCAGCGCCGGGACAGGGGGCTACAATGAGCAGTTCTTC.

The chain recombines TRBV4-2 with TRBJ2-1, with TRBD2 as a possible D gene (6 bases). The V end lost 0 bases, the J end lost 8 bases, and 8 bases lay between the germline ends. The CDR3 is 13 residues long. Germline V gives CDR1 LGHNA, CDR2 YNFKEQ. The CDR3 spells CASSQDGSYEQFF. The CDR3 bases are TGTGCCAGCAGCCAAGACGGGAGTTATGAGCAGTTCTTC.

The CDR3 DNA reads TGTGCCAGTAGTGTAGGGACTAGCGGGACCTACGAGCAGTACTTC. Its translation is CASSVGTSGTYEQYF. The chain is built from TRBV19 and TRBJ2-7; 13 bases are shared with TRBD2. Germline assignment: CDR1 LNHDA and CDR2 SQIVND (reference sequence). The CDR3 extends over 15 amino acids. V shed 5 bases and J 2 bases; nucleotides not matched to a gene: 3. The complete variable domain, with remaining parts taken from reference TRBV19 and TRBJ2-7, reads DGGITQSPKYLFRKEGQNVTLSCEQNLNHDAMYWYRQDPGQGLRLIYYSQIVNDFQKGDIAEGYSVSREKKESFPLTVTSAQKNPTAFYLCASSVGTSGTYEQYFGPGTRLTVT.

V is TRBV18 and J is TRBJ2-3; 8 positions match TRBD1. Germline trimming cut 5 bases from V and 2 bases from J; bases unmatched to any gene: 12. Germline loops: CDR1 KGHSH, CDR2 LQKENI. The CDR3 is 17 amino acids. The CDR3 region is CASSKQAGTGLTDTQYF. As DNA, the CDR3 is TGTGCCAGCTCAAAACAAGCCGGGACAGGCCTCACAGATACGCAGTATTTT.

The chain employs TRBV6-5 and TRBJ2-5; 8 nucleotides match TRBD1. Germline trimming cut 5 bases from V and 5 bases from J; bases unmatched to any gene: 7. Per germline, CDR1 MNHEY and CDR2 SVGAGI. CDR3 size: 14 residues. CDR3 nucleotide sequence: TGTGCCAGCAGTAACCCAGGGGGCTGGGAGACCCAGTACTTC. Its translation: CASSNPGGWETQYF.

V gene TRBV4-1 combines with J gene TRBJ2-7; D ambiguous. Trimming removed 4 bases at V and 6 bases at J, with 13 bases between. This CDR3 comprises 13 residues. CDR1 is MGHRA and CDR2 is YSYEKL in the germline V gene. In DNA form, the CDR3 reads TGCGCCAGCAGCCCTTGGAACCACGGCGAGCAGTACTTC. Protein: CASSPWNHGEQYF.

Only one count was recorded for this clone. In DNA, the CDR3 is TGCAGCTTCCGCCGGGGTGAAGAGACCCAGTACTTC. Translated, it gives CSFRRGEETQYF. This chain links TRBV29-1 with TRBJ2-5; possibly TRBD2 for D (5 bases). In germline, CDR1 is SQVTM, CDR2 ANQGSEA. Trimming took off 8 bases at V and 3 bases at J, with 13 bases between the two ends. The CDR3 sequence is 12 residues long.

This clone was observed a handful of times. CDR3 nucleotides: TGTGCCAGCAGTCCCAACAGGGGGCACAATCAGCCCCAGCATTTT. Encoded protein: CASSPNRGHNQPQHF. The J gene is TRBJ1-5, the V gene TRBV6-5; 9 bases map to TRBD1. V dropped 5 bases and J dropped 3; count of bases not matched to a gene: 5. Germline V gene lookup returns CDR1 MNHEY and CDR2 SVGAGI. The CDR3 length is 15 residues.

The gene calls are TRBV11-2 and TRBJ1-6, with TRBD1 identical over 12 bases. This CDR3 has 17 amino acids. Per the germline V gene, CDR1 is SGHAT and CDR2 is FQNNGV. J lost 7 bases, V lost 6 bases, and 10 bases had no gene match. Written as DNA, the CDR3 is TGTGCCAGCAGTGCGCCGGGACAGGGGGCGGGGAATTCACCCCTCCACTTT. Its protein is CASSAPGQGAGNSPLHF.